The source of this T cell receptor beta chain is a study of monozygotic twins with inflammatory bowel disease. Findings of the study overall: IBD-affected twins scored below their healthy co-twins in TCRbeta diversity (inverse Simpson).

Each UMI harboured a 6-nucleotide sample barcode and was appended via template switching. One entry per CDR3 protein, without DNA, is what TCRdb gives after re-calling the 5' RACE reads. The specimen's table records approximately 100,000 distinct CDR3 sequences. Blood was collected, around 2.7 ml per donor. This CDR3 is built from 16 residues. Germline assignment: CDR1 DFQATT and CDR2 SNEGSKA (reference sequence). As concerns this clonotype: Its target is not known.

The material sequenced was blood. The origin of this receptor is a human donor with ulcerative colitis or Crohn's disease, or a healthy co-twin of an affected twin (not recorded which). The chain combines TRBV20-1 with TRBJ2-5; TCRdb outputs TRBD1, but without DNA this stays unchecked. The CDR3 sequence: CSARAHSGTGEETQYF.